This TCR beta chain was identified during a study of regulatory T cells in long-lasting Graves disease. Study-level results: Persistent Graves' patients showed less TCR diversity than newly diagnosed ones.

Time point denoted: persistent/refractory GD, antithyroid drugs over 5 years with positive TRAb. Extracted RNA from PBMCs served as the source of the TCR library. In regard to this clonotype: Its antigen is not known.

Construction of the TCR beta libraries employed iRepertoire HTBI primers in conjunction with Arm-PCR of CDR3 regions. TCRdb processed the multiplex PCR reads anew with MiXCR; each CDR3 protein has one entry. The sample carries under 350,000 distinct CDR3 sequences, 22% recorded once. This receptor was obtained from a female donor with Graves disease. Sequenced here: peripheral blood mononuclear cells (PBMCs), sampled when the disease was refractory, from a patient treated with antithyroid drugs.

The CDR3 reads CASNTVERGQPQHF. In nucleotides, the CDR3 is TGTGCCAGTAATACAGTGGAACGGGGACAGCCCCAGCATTTT. The chain combines TRBV19 with TRBJ1-5; D ambiguous. CDR1 is LNHDA, CDR2 SQIVND, per germline (reference sequence). Trimming shortened V by 7 bases and J by 7 bases, and 17 bases separated the two germline ends. The CDR3 runs 14 residues. Filled out from reference TRBV19 and TRBJ1-5, the complete variable domain reads DGGITQSPKYLFRKEGQNVTLSCEQNLNHDAMYWYRQDPGQGLRLIYYSQIVNDFQKGDIAEGYSVSREKKESFPLTVTSAQKNPTAFYLCASNTVERGQPQHFGDGTRLSIL.